The clone carrying this T cell receptor (beta chain) was seen ten or more times. As yet, its antigen is unknown. These data are taken from a study of T cells in Graves' hyperthyroidism and ophthalmopathy. About the research overall: Pretreatment peripheral blood was obtained at initial diagnosis.

Researchers amplified the TCR beta CDR3 regions from RNA transcripts. First-round RT-PCR with HTBI primers amplified the TCR CDR3 region. TCRdb re-analysed the multiplex PCR reads in MiXCR, keeping a single row per CDR3 protein. The table shows 300,000 to 450,000 distinct CDR3 sequences, with roughly 13% occurring only once. Study findings and constraints: Among thyroid clonotypes expanded above 0.001, most also appeared in blood.

Germline V gives CDR1 MDHEN, CDR2 SYDVKM. The V gene end was trimmed by 5 bases and the J gene end by 0 bases; junction bases not matched to a gene: 7. The CDR3 consists of 16 residues. PBMCs were collected from an approximately 10 ml volume of fresh peripheral blood. The TCR originated in a woman between 18 and 29 years old with Graves' hyperthyroidism. The rearrangement uses TRBV28 and TRBJ2-4; the match to TRBD2 covers 7 bases. Sequenced: blood. CDR3 amino acids: CASSNGGGIAKNIQYF. The DNA for the CDR3 is TGTGCCAGCAGTAATGGGGGGGGGATAGCCAAAAACATTCAGTACTTC.